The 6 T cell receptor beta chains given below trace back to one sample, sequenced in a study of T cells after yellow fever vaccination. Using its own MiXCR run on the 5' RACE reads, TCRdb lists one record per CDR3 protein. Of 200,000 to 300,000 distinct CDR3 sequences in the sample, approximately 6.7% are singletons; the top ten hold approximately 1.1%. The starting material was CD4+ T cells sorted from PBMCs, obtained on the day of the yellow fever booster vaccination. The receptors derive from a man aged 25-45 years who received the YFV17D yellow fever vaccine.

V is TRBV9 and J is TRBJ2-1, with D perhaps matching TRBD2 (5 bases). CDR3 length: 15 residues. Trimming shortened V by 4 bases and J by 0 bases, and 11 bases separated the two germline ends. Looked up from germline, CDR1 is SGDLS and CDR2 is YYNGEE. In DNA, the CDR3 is TGTGCCAGCAGCCAAGGGAGCTTCTCCTACAATGAGCAGTTCTTC. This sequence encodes CASSQGSFSYNEQFF.

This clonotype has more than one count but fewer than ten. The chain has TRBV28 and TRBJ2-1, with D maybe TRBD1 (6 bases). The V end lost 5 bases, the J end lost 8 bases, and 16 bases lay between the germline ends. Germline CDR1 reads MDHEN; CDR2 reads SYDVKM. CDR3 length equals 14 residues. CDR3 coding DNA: TGTGCCAGCAGTCTGATTACAGGGTACGATGAGCAGTTCTTC. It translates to CASSLITGYDEQFF.

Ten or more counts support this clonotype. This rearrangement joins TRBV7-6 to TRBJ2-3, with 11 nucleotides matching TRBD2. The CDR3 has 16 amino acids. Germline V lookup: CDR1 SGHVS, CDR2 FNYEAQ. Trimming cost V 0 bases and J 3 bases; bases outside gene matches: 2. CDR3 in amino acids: CASSLAASGRTDTQYF. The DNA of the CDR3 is TGTGCCAGCAGCTTAGCGGCTAGCGGGAGGACAGATACGCAGTATTTT. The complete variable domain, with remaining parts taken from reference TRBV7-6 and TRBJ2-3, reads GAGVSQSPRYKVTKRGQDVALRCDPISGHVSLYWYRQALGQGPEFLTYFNYEAQQDKSGLPNDRFSAERPEGSISTLTIQRTEQRDSAMYRCASSLAASGRTDTQYFGPGTRLTVL.

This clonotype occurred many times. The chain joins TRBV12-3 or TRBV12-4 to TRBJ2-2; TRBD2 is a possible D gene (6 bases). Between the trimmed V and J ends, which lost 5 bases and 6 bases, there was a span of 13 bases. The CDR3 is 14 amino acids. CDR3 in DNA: TGTGCCAGCAGTGCCCGACTAGGCTCCGGGGAGCTGTTTTTT. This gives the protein CASSARLGSGELFF.

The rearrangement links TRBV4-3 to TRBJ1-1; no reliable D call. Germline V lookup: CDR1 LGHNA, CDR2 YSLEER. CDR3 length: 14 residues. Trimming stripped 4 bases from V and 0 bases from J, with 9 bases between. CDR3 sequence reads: CASSRLDMNTEAFF. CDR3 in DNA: TGCGCCAGCAGCCGTCTCGACATGAACACTGAAGCTTTCTTT.

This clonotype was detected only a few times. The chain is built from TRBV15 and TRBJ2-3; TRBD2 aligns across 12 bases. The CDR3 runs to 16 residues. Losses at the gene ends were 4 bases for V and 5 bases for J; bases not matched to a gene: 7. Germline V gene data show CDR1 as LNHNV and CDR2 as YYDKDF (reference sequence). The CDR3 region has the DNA TGTGCCACCAGCAATCTAGCGGGAGGGCCTGGAGATACGCAGTATTTT. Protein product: CATSNLAGGPGDTQYF.